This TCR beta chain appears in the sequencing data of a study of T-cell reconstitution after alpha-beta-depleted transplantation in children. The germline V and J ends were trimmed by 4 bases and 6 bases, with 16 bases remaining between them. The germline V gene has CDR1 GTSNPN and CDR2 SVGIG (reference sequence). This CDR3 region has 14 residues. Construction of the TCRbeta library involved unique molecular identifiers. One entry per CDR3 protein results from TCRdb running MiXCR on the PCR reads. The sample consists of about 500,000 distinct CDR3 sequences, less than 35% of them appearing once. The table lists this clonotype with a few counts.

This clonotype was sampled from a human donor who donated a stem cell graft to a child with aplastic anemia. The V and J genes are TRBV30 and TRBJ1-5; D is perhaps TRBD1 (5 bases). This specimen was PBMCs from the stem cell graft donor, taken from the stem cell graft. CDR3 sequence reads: CAWTPVPRGQPQHF. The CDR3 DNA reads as TGTGCCTGGACTCCGGTCCCGAGGGGTCAGCCCCAGCATTTT.